Detailed here is one TCR beta chain. Its target is not known. CDR3 length: 16 residues. V lost 0 bases, J lost 3 bases, and 4 bases stayed unmatched. Germline CDR1 SGHTA, CDR2 FQGNSA. The library was made from cDNA and included unique molecular identifiers. Each CDR3 protein gets one entry after TCRdb re-called the PCR reads with MiXCR. The sample contains some 690,000 distinct CDR3 sequences, roughly 27% of which appear only once. The data were obtained in a study of post-analysis software for immune sequencing data. Findings of the study overall: Controls showed lower frequencies than patients for roughly 5 TRBV segments, and TRBV5-6, TRBV5-1 and TRBV20-1 were among these.

Material for sequencing was blood. The clonotype comes from a girl aged 10-17 years with multiple sclerosis. The V call is TRBV7-2, the J call TRBJ2-3; 9 bases align to TRBD2. The CDR3 nucleotides are TGTGCCAGCAGCTTAGCGCGGGGGGGCGGAACAGATACGCAGTATTTT. This encodes CASSLARGGGTDTQYF.